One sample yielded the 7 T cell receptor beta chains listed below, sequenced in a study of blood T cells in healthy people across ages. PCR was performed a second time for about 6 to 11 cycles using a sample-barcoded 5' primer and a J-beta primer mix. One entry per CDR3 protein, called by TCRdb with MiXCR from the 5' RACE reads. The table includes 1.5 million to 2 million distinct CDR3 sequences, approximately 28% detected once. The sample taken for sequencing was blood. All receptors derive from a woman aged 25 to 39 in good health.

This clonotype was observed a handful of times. The CDR3 DNA reads as TGTGCCAGCAGCTTAGACCAGACCGCCTACTTAGATACGCAGTATTTT. This codes for CASSLDQTAYLDTQYF. The V gene is TRBV7-6, the J gene TRBJ2-3; D is uncertain. Germline loops: CDR1 SGHVS, CDR2 FNYEAQ. Between the trimmed V and J ends, which lost 1 base and 5 bases, there was a span of 16 bases. This CDR3 spans 16 amino acids.

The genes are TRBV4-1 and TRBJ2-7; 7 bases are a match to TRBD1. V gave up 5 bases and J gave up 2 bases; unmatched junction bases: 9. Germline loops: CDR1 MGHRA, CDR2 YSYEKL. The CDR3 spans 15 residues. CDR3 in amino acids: CASSSRQGAPYEQYF. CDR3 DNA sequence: TGCGCCAGCAGCTCCAGACAGGGAGCCCCCTACGAGCAGTACTTC.

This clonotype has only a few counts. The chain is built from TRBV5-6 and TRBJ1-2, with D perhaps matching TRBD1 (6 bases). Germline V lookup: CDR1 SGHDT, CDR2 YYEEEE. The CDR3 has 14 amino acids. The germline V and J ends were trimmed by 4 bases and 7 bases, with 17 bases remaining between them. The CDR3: CASSRRQGGSGYTF. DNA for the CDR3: TGTGCCAGCAGCAGGAGGCAAGGGGGTAGTGGCTACACCTTC.

The CDR3 nucleotides read TGTGCCAGCATCGACCGGACTAGCGGGGGCCACAGCTCCTACAATGAGCAGTTCTTC. The encoded protein is CASIDRTSGGHSSYNEQFF. The V and J genes are TRBV11-2 and TRBJ2-1, with 13 nucleotides matching TRBD2. The germline gives CDR1 SGHAT, CDR2 FQNNGV. This CDR3 is built from 19 residues. The V and J ends lost 7 bases and 0 bases, in that order; junction bases with no gene match: 12.

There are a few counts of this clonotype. CDR3: CASSWSPVYNEQFF. DNA for the CDR3: TGTGCCAGCAGCTGGAGCCCGGTCTACAATGAGCAGTTCTTC. The rearrangement uses TRBV7-2 and TRBJ2-1; D remains ambiguous. This CDR3 has 14 amino acids. CDR1 is SGHTA and CDR2 is FQGNSA in the germline V gene. Deletions cut 4 bases from V and 3 bases from J, with 10 bases between.

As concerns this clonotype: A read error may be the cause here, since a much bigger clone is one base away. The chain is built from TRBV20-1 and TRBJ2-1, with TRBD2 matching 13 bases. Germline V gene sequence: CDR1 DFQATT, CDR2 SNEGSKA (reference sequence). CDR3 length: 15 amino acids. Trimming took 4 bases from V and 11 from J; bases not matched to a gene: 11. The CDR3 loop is CSANEGTSGIPKQFF. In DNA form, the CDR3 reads TGCAGTGCTAACGAAGGGACTAGCGGGATCCCTAAGCAGTTCTTC.

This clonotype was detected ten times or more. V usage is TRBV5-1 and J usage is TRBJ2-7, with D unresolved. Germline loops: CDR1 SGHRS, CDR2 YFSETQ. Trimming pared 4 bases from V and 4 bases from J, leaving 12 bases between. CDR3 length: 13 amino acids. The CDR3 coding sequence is TGCGCCAGCAGCCCCGCACAAAATTACGAGCAGTACTTC. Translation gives CASSPAQNYEQYF.